What follows is one T cell receptor (beta chain) and its context. Repertoires were generated with immunoSEQ multiplex PCR, while TCRdb's copy carries only in-frame clones and drops some. The sample carries fewer than 25,000 clones, 68% recorded once. It was autoimmune disease history or systemic immunosuppression that excluded patients. This entry is derived from a study of OX40 agonist ivuxolimab in advanced cancers. The overall study: Dose-escalation patients suffered from hepatocellular carcinoma, melanoma, renal cell or head and neck cancer.

There are 15 residues in the CDR3. Germline CDR1 reads MNHEY; CDR2 reads SMNVEV (reference sequence). V shed 5 bases, J shed 8 bases, and the junction held 9 bases outside the gene matches. This clonotype was obtained from an adult with an advanced solid tumor such as melanoma, head and neck, liver or kidney cancer. This sequence joins TRBV27 and TRBJ2-1; 10 nucleotides align to TRBD2. The sample here was CD4+ or CD8+ T cells sorted from blood, taken in a trial of the OX40 agonist ivuxolimab. CDR3: CASSPSSGSSDEQFF. CDR3 bases: TGTGCCAGCAGTCCTTCTAGCGGGAGCTCCGATGAGCAGTTCTTC.